This T cell receptor beta chain was found in a study of CD8+CD57+ T cells in acquired aplastic anemia (dated by TCRdb to the late 2010s). About the investigation overall: On average, sorted CD4+ and CD8+ cells yielded 3.2 ug of extracted DNA, with a range of about 0.17 to 27.4 ug. CD8+CD57+ expansion was defined as a frequency above the mean frequency observed in healthy subjects.

As concerns this clonotype: Its antigen target is currently unknown. Per-base qualities were not stored, and no clone one base away is much larger.

Genomic DNA served as template for TCR beta VDJ combination and CDR3 sequence profiling. TCR repertoire sequencing was run on an Illumina HiSeq 2000. In the authors' own workflow: Repertoires were assessed using TRBV/TRBJ rearrangement plots, CDR3 size and DJ length profiles, and Simpson's diversity index. Whichever DNA sequence was most abundant in the deep sequencing data was defined as the immunodominant clone. CDR3 amino acid sequences were screened for sharing across subjects and were compared with published repertoires and the VDJdb database. The public reads were reprocessed in TCRdb via fastp at Q25 and MiXCR, keeping in-frame beta chains. One record per CDR3 amino acid sequence lists the most common genes and DNA. TCRdb's processing, not the study's, gives the V and J calls here. Within this sample are about 190,000 distinct CDR3 sequences, with under 55% of them counted one time only. The ten largest clones represent around 9.7% of the sample.

Study-wide findings and limitations: Although 25 to 30 CD8+ CDR3 sequences were shared by patients and controls, these sequences appeared highly expressed in patients and within the immunodominant clones of patients. Between patients and healthy controls, no significant difference in CD8+ Simpson's diversity was found (P=0.060).

Expansion of CD8+CD57+ cells had been shown by flow cytometry in the patients chosen for sequencing. Every patient had severe acquired aplastic anemia, diagnosed using the International Study of Aplastic Anemia and Agranulocytosis and Camitta criteria. No patient had received any therapy when blood was sampled. In this study, sorted CD4+ and CD8+ T cells from the blood of healthy subjects and of severe aplastic anemia patients had their TCR repertoires deep-sequenced. In the USA, patient enrollment took place under clinicaltrials.gov protocols 00001620, 01623167, 00001397, 00071045, 00081523 and 00961064. Ficoll-Paque density gradient centrifugation was used to isolate peripheral blood mononuclear cells. Before DNA extraction, CD4+ and CD8+ T cells were sorted by FACS or by magnetic beads. CDR1 and CDR2, per the germline V gene (reference sequence), are DFQATT and SNEGSKA. V sheds 0 bases and J sheds 7 bases, leaving 22 bases between their ends. The CDR3, from cysteine to phenylalanine, totals 18 residues. Only CDR3 DNA remains: 54 bases, in frame from the first base.

The TCR was taken from a human donor with aplastic anemia. The receptor chain draws on TRBV20-1 and TRBJ1-6; TRBD1 is perhaps the D gene, given 5 matching bases. The sample taken for sequencing was sorted CD4+, CD8+, or CD8+CD57+ T cells (not recorded which) from PBMCs. The DNA sequence reads TGCAGTGCTAGAGATCCTATGCTCAGTTCAGGGTGGAATTCACCCCTCCACTTT. This gives the protein CSARDPMLSSGWNSPLHF.